Listed here are 16 T cell receptor beta chains from one sample, sequenced in a study of shared clonotypes between healthy human individuals. This table comes from immunoSEQ multiplex PCR, and its TCRdb copy is limited to in-frame clones, with some not included. The sample contains 2 million to 2.5 million clones, over 85% of which appear only once. Sequencing was carried out using naive CD4+ T cells sorted from blood. Subset specified: CD45RA+ positively selected. The source is a man aged 18-30 years in good health.

In DNA form, the CDR3 reads TGCAGTGCCAGTTGGCACGGTGAGCAGTTCTTC. It encodes CSASWHGEQFF. The chain employs TRBV20-1 and TRBJ2-1, with unresolved D. Trimming cost V 6 bases and J 9 bases, with 12 bases left between them. This CDR3 contains 11 residues. Per the germline V gene, CDR1 is DFQATT and CDR2 is SNEGSKA (reference sequence).

The chain is built from TRBV7-9 and TRBJ2-7, with D perhaps given as TRBD1 or TRBD2 (5 bases each). Trimming took off 5 bases at V and 2 bases at J, with 22 bases between the two ends. CDR1 and CDR2 (germline): SEHNR, FQNEAQ (reference sequence). The CDR3 extends over 17 amino acids. The CDR3 region is CASSPLPGSRFPYEQYF. Written as DNA, the CDR3 is TGTGCCAGCAGCCCCCTCCCAGGGAGCCGTTTCCCCTACGAGCAGTACTTC.

V is TRBV28 and J is TRBJ1-5, with a tentative D call TRBD1 (5 bases). Germline V gives CDR1 MDHEN, CDR2 SYDVKM. The CDR3 consists of 17 residues. V lost 4 bases and J lost 7, with 23 bases in between. CDR3 sequence reads: CASSSRWMGPEEQPQHF. CDR3 DNA sequence: TGTGCCAGCAGTTCCCGCTGGATGGGGCCCGAGGAACAGCCCCAGCATTTT.

J is TRBJ2-3 and V is TRBV5-1; D is unclear. Germline lookup yields CDR1 SGHRS and CDR2 YFSETQ. V gave up 3 bases and J gave up 5 bases, with 7 bases separating them. The CDR3 length is 12 residues. CDR3 bases: TGCGCCAGCAGCTCATTTGGAGATACGCAGTATTTT. Translation: CASSSFGDTQYF.

J is TRBJ2-3 and V is TRBV7-2; TRBD2 agrees at 15 bases. The germline CDR1 and CDR2 sequences are SGHTA and FQGNSA. The CDR3 is 15 amino acids. The V segment lost 3 bases and the J segment 14 bases; nucleotides outside the gene matches: 9. In nucleotides, the CDR3 is TGTGCCAGCAGCTTGGGACTAGCGGGGGGTTCCCGTTGGTATTTT. Translation: CASSLGLAGGSRWYF.

Concerning this clone itself: Other DNA sequences in this specimen translate into the identical CDR3. This chain joins TRBV19 and TRBJ1-6; no definite D call. Germline values: CDR1 LNHDA, CDR2 SQIVND (reference sequence). This CDR3 spans 14 amino acids. The V end was cut by 4 bases, the J end by 5 bases, with 9 bases between. DNA for the CDR3: TGTGCCAGTAGTACAGGTACCAATAATTCACCCCTCCACTTT. Amino acids: CASSTGTNNSPLHF. Combining the CDR3 with reference TRBV19 and TRBJ1-6 gives the whole variable domain DGGITQSPKYLFRKEGQNVTLSCEQNLNHDAMYWYRQDPGQGLRLIYYSQIVNDFQKGDIAEGYSVSREKKESFPLTVTSAQKNPTAFYLCASSTGTNNSPLHFGNGTRLTVT.

This clone was seen only once. The rearrangement links TRBV6-5 to TRBJ2-7; 11 bases map to TRBD1. Germline V gives CDR1 MNHEY, CDR2 SVGAGI. The V and J ends lost 10 bases and 3 bases, in that order; junction bases with no gene match: 5. The CDR3 is 13 amino acids. In DNA, the CDR3 is TGTGCCACCGGACAGGGGGCCTTCTACGAGCAGTACTTC. Translating it yields CATGQGAFYEQYF.

The chain couples TRBV28 to TRBJ2-3, with TRBD1 identical over 7 bases. Trimming at V came to 5 bases and at J to 6 bases, leaving 8 bases not matched to a gene. Per germline, CDR1 MDHEN and CDR2 SYDVKM. CDR3 length: 14 residues. The CDR3 here is CASSRTGSRDTQYF. CDR3 bases: TGTGCCAGCAGTCGGACAGGCTCAAGGGATACGCAGTATTTT.

This sequence joins TRBV4-1 and TRBJ2-7; D is uncertain. The V end lost 2 bases, the J end lost 0 bases, and 8 bases lay between the germline ends. Germline-derived CDR1 and CDR2 are MGHRA and YSYEKL. The CDR3 totals 14 residues. The CDR3 sequence: CASSQPLISYEQYF. In DNA, the CDR3 is TGCGCCAGCAGCCAACCACTCATCTCCTACGAGCAGTACTTC.

This sequence joins TRBV19 and TRBJ2-7; 8 bases agree with TRBD2. CDR1 LNHDA and CDR2 SQIVND come from the germline V gene (reference sequence). V shed 6 bases and J 3 bases; nucleotides not matched to a gene: 4. The CDR3 is made up of 13 amino acids. The CDR3 DNA reads as TGTGCCAGTAGATACAGCGGGGGCTACGAGCAGTACTTC. It yields the protein CASRYSGGYEQYF.

Notes on this clone: The same CDR3 can be traced to other DNA sequences in this sample. This rearrangement joins TRBV10-3 to TRBJ2-2, with TRBD1 identical over 7 bases. The germline V gene encodes CDR1 ENHRY and CDR2 SYGVKD. The CDR3 consists of 15 residues. Trimming removed 2 bases from V and 0 bases from J; junction bases left unmatched: 0. The CDR3 nucleotides read TGTGCCATCAGTGAGGACAGGGCGAACACCGGGGAGCTGTTTTTT. Its protein is CAISEDRANTGELFF.

This chain joins TRBV6-5 and TRBJ2-5; 10 positions match TRBD1. In germline, CDR1 is MNHEY, CDR2 SVGAGI. The CDR3 is made up of 15 amino acids. Trimming at V came to 7 bases and at J to 7 bases, leaving 12 bases not matched to a gene. CDR3 DNA: TGTGCCAGCACCCGGACAGGGGGGATATCCGCGACCCAGTACTTC. Its translation is CASTRTGGISATQYF.

This chain uses TRBV25-1 with TRBJ1-4, with 8 nucleotides matching TRBD1. Losses at the gene ends were 4 bases for V and 15 bases for J; bases not matched to a gene: 10. This CDR3 spans 13 amino acids. Germline CDR1 reads MGHDK; CDR2 reads SYGVNS. CDR3 sequence (DNA): TGTGCCAGCAGTGTGACAGGGACAGGAAAGGTGTTTTTT. It codes for CASSVTGTGKVFF. Supplemented by reference TRBV25-1 and TRBJ1-4, the full variable domain reads EADIYQTPRYLVIGTGKKITLECSQTMGHDKMYWYQQDPGMELHLIHYSYGVNSTEKGDLSSESTVSRIRTEHFPLTLESARPSHTSQYLCASSVTGTGKVFFGSGTQLSVL.

The DNA of the CDR3 is TGTGCCAGCAGCTCGCCAGGGCCCAGCGAGCAGTACTTC. Protein product: CASSSPGPSEQYF. The V gene is TRBV7-9, the J gene TRBJ2-7, with TRBD1 as a possible D gene (5 bases). V shed 4 bases and J shed 6 bases, with 13 bases lying between them. The V gene's germline CDR1 is SEHNR and CDR2 FQNEAQ (reference sequence). CDR3 length: 13 residues.

The sample holds one count of this clone. The chain is built from TRBV7-9 and TRBJ1-5; D remains unclear. Trimming pared 6 bases from V and 4 bases from J, leaving 10 bases between. Looked up from germline, CDR1 is SEHNR and CDR2 is FQNEAQ (reference sequence). This CDR3 is 13 amino acids long. The chain's CDR3 is CASSVERNQPQHF. DNA of the CDR3: TGTGCCAGCAGTGTCGAGCGAAATCAGCCCCAGCATTTT. Looking up the rest from reference TRBV7-9 and TRBJ1-5 gives the full variable domain: DTGVSQNPRHKITKRGQNVTFRCDPISEHNRLYWYRQTLGQGPEFLTYFQNEAQLEKSRLLSDRFSAERPKGSFSTLEIQRTEQGDSAMYLCASSVERNQPQHFGDGTRLSIL.

V usage is TRBV5-8 and J usage is TRBJ2-5; D gene ambiguous. CDR1 and CDR2 (germline): SGHTS, YDEGEE. V was clipped by 3 bases and J by 5 bases, with 17 bases between them. The CDR3 length is 15 residues. The CDR3, as DNA: TGTGCCAGCAGCTCGTCGATCCGAAGTAGGGAGACCCAGTACTTC. Translating it yields CASSSSIRSRETQYF.